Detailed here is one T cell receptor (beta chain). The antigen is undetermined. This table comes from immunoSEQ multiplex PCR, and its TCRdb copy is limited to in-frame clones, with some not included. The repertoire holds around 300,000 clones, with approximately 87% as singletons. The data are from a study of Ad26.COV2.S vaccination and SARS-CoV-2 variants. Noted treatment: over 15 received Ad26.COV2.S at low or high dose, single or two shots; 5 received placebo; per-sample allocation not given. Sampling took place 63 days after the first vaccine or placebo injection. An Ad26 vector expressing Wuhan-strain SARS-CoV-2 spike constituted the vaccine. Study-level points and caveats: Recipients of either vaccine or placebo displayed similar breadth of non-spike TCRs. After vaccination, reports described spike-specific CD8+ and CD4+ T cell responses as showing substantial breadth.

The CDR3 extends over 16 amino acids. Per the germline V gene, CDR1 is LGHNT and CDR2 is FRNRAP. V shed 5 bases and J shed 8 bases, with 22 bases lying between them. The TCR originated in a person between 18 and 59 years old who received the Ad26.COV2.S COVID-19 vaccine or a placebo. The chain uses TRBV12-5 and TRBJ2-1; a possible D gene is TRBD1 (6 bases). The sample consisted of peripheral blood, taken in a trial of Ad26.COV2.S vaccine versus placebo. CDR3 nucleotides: TGTGCTAGTGGTGCCCCGGGACACCGTTTGCGCGATGAGCAGTTCTTC. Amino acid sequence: CASGAPGHRLRDEQFF.